This T cell receptor beta chain is drawn from a study of blood T cell repertoires in COVID-19. J was trimmed by 1 base and V by 6 bases; bases with no gene match: 7. CDR1 is MNHEY and CDR2 is SVGAGI in the germline V gene. The CDR3 loop spans 15 amino acids. Methods used by the authors: Reference gene primer amplification gave estimated nucleated cell counts. The method was immunoSEQ multiplex PCR; TCRdb's version includes in-frame clones alone and lacks a portion of them. The DNA gave D and trimming, while V, J and clone size come from that table. Of about 180,000 clones listed, 80% to 90% are singletons. Study members were between about 18 and 95 years old and lived in 20 to 30 US regions. Participants' own reports of clinical history determined their cohort assignment. Each recovered donor of Cohort 3 presented with two negative PCRs, clearance, or symptom resolution.

The V and J genes are TRBV6-5 and TRBJ2-5; 8 bases are a match to TRBD1. Sequencing used PBMCs or T cells enriched from blood (not recorded which). The origin of this receptor is a woman between 18 and 30 years old who had recovered from COVID-19. CDR3 residues: CASRHLTGGQETQYF. The CDR3 DNA is TGTGCCAGCAGACATCTTACAGGGGGCCAAGAGACCCAGTACTTC.